Sequencing of this T cell receptor (beta chain) was carried out in a study of technical replicates of blood from a handful of donors. From germline, CDR1 is SGHAT and CDR2 FQDESV (reference sequence). Trimming pared 6 bases from V and 8 bases from J, leaving 16 bases between. The CDR3 sequence is 13 residues long. TCRdb's table, derived via immunoSEQ multiplex PCR, lists solely in-frame clones and lacks some. The sample includes about 68,000 clones, 95% to 97% of them seen just once. Sequenced material: T cells isolated from PBMCs. This receptor was obtained from a human donor in good health. The V and J genes are TRBV11-1 and TRBJ1-2; D uncertain. The CDR3 region is CASSFDGWRGYTF. For the CDR3, the DNA is TGTGCCAGCAGTTTTGACGGCTGGAGGGGCTACACCTTC.